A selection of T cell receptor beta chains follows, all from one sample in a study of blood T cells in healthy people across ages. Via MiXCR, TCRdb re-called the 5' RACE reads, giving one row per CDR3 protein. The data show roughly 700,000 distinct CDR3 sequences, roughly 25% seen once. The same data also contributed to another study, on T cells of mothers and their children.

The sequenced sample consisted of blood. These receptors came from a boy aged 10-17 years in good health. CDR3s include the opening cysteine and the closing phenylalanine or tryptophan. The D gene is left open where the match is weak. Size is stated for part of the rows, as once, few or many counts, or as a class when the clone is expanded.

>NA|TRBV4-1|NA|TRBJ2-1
CASMGANLIEQFF
TGCGCCAGCATGGGGGCCAACTTGATTGAGCAGTTCTTC
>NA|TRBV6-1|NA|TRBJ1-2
CASSASRQYTNYGYTF
TGTGCCAGCAGTGCTTCGAGGCAGTATACTAACTATGGCTACACCTTC
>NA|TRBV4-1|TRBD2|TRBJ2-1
CASSQTPGLAGNEQFF
TGCGCCAGCAGCCAAACTCCGGGACTAGCGGGAAATGAGCAGTTCTTC
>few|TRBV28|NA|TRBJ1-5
CASRSQGESNQPQHF
TGTGCCAGCAGATCACAGGGCGAAAGCAATCAGCCCCAGCATTTT
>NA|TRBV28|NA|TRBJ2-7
CASQIPGSDYEQYF
TGTGCCAGTCAAATCCCGGGATCCGACTACGAGCAGTACTTC
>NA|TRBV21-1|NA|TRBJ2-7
CASSPQRRGPYEQYF
TGTGCCAGCAGCCCCCAACGGCGGGGTCCCTACGAGCAGTACTTC
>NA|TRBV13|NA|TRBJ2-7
CASSLRQNVYSYEQYF
TGTGCCAGCAGCTTACGGCAGAACGTTTACAGCTACGAGCAGTACTTC
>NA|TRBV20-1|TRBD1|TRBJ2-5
CSASSLTGIQETQYF
TGCAGTGCTTCTTCACTGACAGGGATACAAGAGACCCAGTACTTC
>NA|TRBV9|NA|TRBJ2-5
CASSVAEGLLETQHF
TGTGCCAGCAGCGTAGCTGAGGGGCTTTTAGAGACCCAGCACTTC
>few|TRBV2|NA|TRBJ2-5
CASVAGAETQYF
TGTGCCAGCGTCGCCGGAGCCGAGACCCAGTACTTC